The present entry profiles one T cell receptor beta chain with its context. It lacks a known antigen. It has no much larger one-base neighbor in the sample; base qualities were not kept. These data come from a study of CD8+ T cells in alopecia areata (dated by TCRdb to the late 2010s). Study-level background: Treated patients were enrolled in an open-label pilot trial of oral tofacitinib, 5 to 10 mg twice daily, for moderate-to-severe alopecia areata. Tofacitinib was administered for 6 to 18 months, and 6 months of follow-up off drug were then conducted to assess delayed response and recurrence. In treated patients, disease severity was measured using the SALT score, which gives the percentage of scalp surface area affected. High-throughput TCRbeta sequencing was used to examine T cell clonal expansion in alopecia areata in both the C3H/HeJ mouse model and human patients. Human TCRbeta sequencing covered scalp tissue and sorted CD4+ and CD8+ peripheral blood T cells from patchy and totalis/universalis alopecia areata patients and healthy controls. Biopsies were taken from tofacitinib-treated patients at baseline and again at 4 and 24 weeks into treatment, and several of those patients also had a later scalp biopsy. Scalp clonality was compared across normal scalp (n=4), patchy alopecia areata scalp (n=8), and alopecia totalis/universalis scalp (n=8). RNA was extracted with the PAXgene miRNA kit for fixed scalp, the miRNeasy kit for PBMCs, and the RNeasy kit for mouse skin. Amplification of TCRbeta CDR3 regions was done by immunoSEQ multiplex PCR using 35 Vbeta forward primers and 13 Jbeta reverse primers.

CDR1 and CDR2 were assigned from the germline V gene as KGHSH and LQKENI. The junction shows trimming of 2 bases on V and 4 bases on J, and the gene matches do not reach 4 bases of it. The CDR3 measures 15 amino acids from cysteine to phenylalanine. Only the CDR3 part of the read is kept: 45 bases, read in frame from the first base. The library was produced with the immunoSEQ multiplex PCR assay. To provide template for TCR sequencing, every sample had RNA extracted and reverse transcribed into cDNA. SuperScript III was used to make first-strand cDNA, primed with a 2:1 mix of oligo-dT and random hexamers. A synthetic immune receptor repertoire was used to gauge amplification bias, and whatever bias remained was removed computationally. The paper's processing steps were these. Raw reads were preprocessed to remove errors, and CDR3 was defined by IMGT conventions from the conserved cysteine to phenylalanine. Clonality was calculated as 1 minus Shannon entropy normalized by log2 of the number of productive unique TCRs. Scalp TCRbeta sequences were cross-referenced with sorted blood CD4 and CD8 repertoires so that the CD4 or CD8 identity of scalp clones could be inferred. TCRdb carries this immuneACCESS record with in-frame sequences only. Its versions omit some clonotypes, under half of them owing to an unresolved V gene in the studies checked, with the rest unexplained. The V and J calls and clone size come from that table; D and trimming were worked out from the DNA. In all, the sample holds around 190,000 clones, and roughly 70% of those were seen once. Roughly 1.3% of the sample belongs to the ten largest clones.

On the study overall, not on this receptor specifically: Because the treated cohort was small and had just a single nonresponder, larger studies are needed to establish links between baseline CD8+ expansion and response. Resident alphabeta T cells in normal human skin are also sequenced, complicating scalp TCR repertoire analysis, unlike mouse skin dominated by gammadelta T cells. Higher clonality and more expanded CD8+ clones were observed in lesional scalp than in normal scalp, particularly in alopecia totalis/universalis, a finding suggestive of antigenic drive. During tofacitinib treatment, many expanded lesional clones stuck around in both scalp and blood, and this persistence may partly explain why relapse happens after treatment is stopped. Scalp clonality and the number of expanded CD8+ clones among the top 100 scalp clones were significantly decreased by tofacitinib. TCR sequences shared between patients were less clear than in mice, possibly partly because of HLA diversity in the patient population.

The sample's treatment or condition, from its label and the paper: oral pan-JAK inhibitor, 5-10 mg twice daily. Lesional scalp punch biopsies and peripheral blood were collected from alopecia areata patients. PBMCs were separated by density centrifugation and stained for CD3, CD4 and CD8, after which CD4+ and CD8+ T cells were sorted on a FACSAria. Recombination linked TRBV18 to TRBJ1-5; 8 central nucleotides agree with TRBD1. The sample consisted of CD4+ T cells sorted from blood, taken around week 47, from a patient treated with tofacitinib. The receptor comes from a human donor with alopecia areata. The nucleotides are TGTGCCAGCTCACCAACGGGACAGGCAAATCAGCCCCAGCATTTT. It translates to CASSPTGQANQPQHF.